This entry lists 19 T cell receptor delta chains sequenced from one sample in a study of gamma-delta chains in newborns, infants, children (dated by TCRdb to about 2019). The sequencer was an Illumina MiSeq. With CATT, TCRdb called clones again from the public reads; duplicate DNA rows were later joined. This sample lists more than 3,500 delta-chain clones; approximately 2% were detected once. The biggest ten clones account for around 15% of the sample. The sequencing sample was made of blood. These TCRs come from a child who was a newborn, infant or young child, either healthy, febrile or measles-vaccinated (not recorded which).

This clone was observed a handful of times. TCRdb attributes to this sequence the protein of a much larger clone, which differs from the DNA translation at residue 14; a read error is likely, and the protein displayed is translated from the DNA. The chain is built from TRDV2 and TRDJ3; 12 nucleotides line up with TRDD3. The CDR3 totals 20 residues. The germline V gene has CDR1 GEAIGNYY and CDR2 EKD. CDR3 DNA sequence: TGTGCCTGTGACACCGGTACTGGGGGATACACGGCTTGGGGCACCCGACAGATGTTTTTC. Translating gives CACDTGTGGYTAWGTRQMFF.

This clone was observed a few times. This rearrangement joins TRDV2 to TRDJ3; 13 nucleotides line up with TRDD3. CDR3 length equals 19 residues. Germline V gene sequence: CDR1 GEAIGNYY, CDR2 EKD. Trimming at V came to 2 bases and at J to 1 base, leaving 4 bases not matched to a gene. Here the CDR3 DNA reads TGTGCCTGTGACAAGATACTGGGGGATACGTCCTGGGACACCCGACAGATGTTTTTC. Protein: CACDKILGDTSWDTRQMFF.

This clone was recorded a few times. TCRdb's entry gives the protein of a much larger clone, which mismatches this DNA's translation at residue 6, likely from a read error; the protein reported here is translated from the DNA. The rearrangement uses TRAV29/DV5 and TRDJ3; TRDD3 matches at 8 bases. Germline V gives CDR1 NSMFDY, CDR2 ISSIKDK. The CDR3 totals 18 residues. V was clipped by 0 bases and J by 0 bases; unmatched bases: 5. The CDR3 is CAASVPGDSSWDTRQMFF. As DNA, the CDR3 is TGTGCAGCAAGCGTACCGGGGGATAGCTCCTGGGACACCCGACAGATGTTTTTC.

This clone was detected a few times. TCRdb records a much larger clone's protein for this DNA, with a difference at residue 6 that likely arises from a read error; the protein given is the translation of the DNA. The genes are TRDV3 and TRDJ1, with 9 bases identical to TRDD3. This CDR3 region has 13 residues. V lost 1 base and J lost 11; bases outside the gene matches: 11. Germline V gene data show CDR1 as TVYSNPD and CDR2 as GDNSRS (reference sequence). The CDR3 spells CAFKTLWGIRLIF. The CDR3 DNA reads TGTGCCTTTAAGACCCTTTGGGGGATAAGGCTCATCTTT.

This clone appeared a few times. TCRdb records a much larger clone's protein for this DNA, with a difference at residue 3 that likely arises from a read error; the protein given is the translation of the DNA. The chain recombines TRDV2 with TRDJ3; the match to TRDD3 covers 13 bases. Germline values: CDR1 GEAIGNYY, CDR2 EKD. The CDR3 length is 22 residues. Here the CDR3 reads CAWDTLTGGYASSSWDTRQMFF. Here the CDR3 DNA reads TGTGCCTGGGACACCCTTACTGGGGGATACGCATCCAGCTCCTGGGACACCCGACAGATGTTTTTC.

This clone has only a few counts. A read error likely explains this, since a far larger clone differs by one base. Other nucleotide sequences in the sample specify the same CDR3. The chain recombines TRDV2 with TRDJ3; 9 nucleotides line up with TRDD3. Trimming took 0 bases from V and 1 from J; bases not matched to a gene: 9. The CDR3 runs 20 residues. From germline, CDR1 is GEAIGNYY and CDR2 EKD. Here the CDR3 reads CACDTVMGDKRSWDTRQMFF. The CDR3 bases are TGTGCCTGTGACACCGTGATGGGGGATAAGAGGTCCTGGGACACCCGACAGATGTTTTTC.

As regards this clone: The TCRdb protein comes from a much larger clone and disagrees with this DNA's translation at residue 9, likely due to a read error; the protein given here is derived from the DNA. This sequence joins TRDV2 and TRDJ3, with a tentative D call TRDD3 (6 bases). Trimming left V 0 bases short and J 0 bases short, with 11 bases between. The germline gives CDR1 GEAIGNYY, CDR2 EKD. CDR3 length equals 18 residues. CDR3 sequence (DNA): TGTGCCTGTGACACCGGGGATTTCCACTCCTGGGACACCCGACAGATGTTTTTC. Protein product: CACDTGDFHSWDTRQMFF.

Judged by abundance, this clone is large. The same CDR3 arises from other DNA sequences in this sample as well. This rearrangement joins TRDV2 to TRDJ2; D call uncertain. This CDR3 has 15 residues. Germline V gene lookup returns CDR1 GEAIGNYY and CDR2 EKD. Trimming shortened V by 5 bases and J by 3 bases, and 15 bases separated the two germline ends. Here the CDR3 reads CACGAGLGVTAQLFF. The CDR3 nucleotides are TGTGCCTGTGGGGCCGGTTTAGGGGTGACAGCACAACTCTTCTTT.

This clone was counted between two and nine times. The V call is TRDV2, the J call TRDJ1; TRDD3 agrees at 10 bases. J lost 8 bases, V lost 3 bases, and 8 bases had no gene match. The CDR3 contains 14 residues. Germline values: CDR1 GEAIGNYY, CDR2 EKD. The CDR3 spells CACDVLGDGRKLIF. The CDR3 coding sequence is TGTGCCTGTGACGTACTGGGGGATGGAAGGAAACTCATCTTT.

This clone was seen a few times. The chain is built from TRAV29/DV5 and TRDJ1; D is possibly TRDD3 (5 bases). Germline V gene sequence: CDR1 NSMFDY, CDR2 ISSIKDK. V was shortened by 4 bases and J by 8 bases, with 18 bases between the two germline ends. The CDR3 sequence is 13 residues long. The CDR3 sequence is CAACGALRGKLIF. CDR3 in DNA: TGTGCAGCATGTGGGGCCCTTAGGGGGAAACTCATCTTT.

This clone has just a few counts. This likely reflects a read error, since a far larger clone is one base away. Other DNA sequences in this specimen translate into the identical CDR3. J is TRDJ3 and V is TRDV2; 7 bases align to TRDD3. The length of the CDR3 is 15 residues. Germline CDR1 reads GEAIGNYY; CDR2 reads EKD. The CDR3 is CACDTGYWDTRQMFF. CDR3 DNA: TGTGCCTGTGACACGGGATACTGGGACACCCGGCAGATGTTTTTC.

The table lists this clone with a few counts. The protein TCRdb lists belongs to a much larger clone and differs from this DNA's translation at residue 9, which points to a read error; the protein shown is made from the DNA. This rearrangement joins TRDV3 to TRDJ1; tentatively, D is TRDD2 or TRDD3 (7 bases each). V was clipped by 4 bases and J by 1 base, with 25 bases between them. This CDR3 is built from 17 residues. Per germline, CDR1 TVYSNPD and CDR2 GDNSRS (reference sequence). The CDR3: CASKVPTGVYATDKLIF. The CDR3 nucleotides read TGTGCCTCTAAAGTTCCTACTGGGGTATATGCCACCGATAAACTCATCTTT.

This clone has just a few counts. TCRdb has a much larger clone's protein, which differs at residue 5 from the translation of this DNA, likely because of a read error; what is shown is the protein translated from the DNA. V usage is TRDV1 and J usage is TRDJ1, with D tentatively TRDD2 (5 bases). Trimming stripped 4 bases from V and 0 bases from J, with 21 bases between. The CDR3 consists of 18 residues. CDR1 is TSWWSYY and CDR2 is QGS in the germline V gene. The CDR3 is CALGVFPPGPDDTDKLIF. The CDR3 DNA sequence: TGTGCTCTTGGGGTCTTCCCGCCTGGCCCTGATGACACCGATAAACTCATCTTT.

This clone was seen a handful of times. This likely came from a read error, as a far larger clone is one base away. This sample includes further DNA sequences coding for the same CDR3. The V gene is TRDV2, the J gene TRDJ3; 11 bases line up with TRDD3. The CDR3 length is 19 residues. Looked up from germline, CDR1 is GEAIGNYY and CDR2 is EKD. The chain's CDR3 is CACDTGWGIRSWDTRQMFF. The CDR3 region has the DNA TGTGCCTGTGACACCGGATGGGGGATACGCTCCTGGGACACCCGGCAGATGTTTTTC.

Note on this clone: This DNA's translation and the protein TCRdb lists, from a much larger clone, do not match at residue 3, likely due to a read error; the protein shown is translated from the DNA. The V gene is TRDV1, the J gene TRDJ1; 11 bases fit TRDD3. The CDR3 is made up of 15 amino acids. In germline, CDR1 is TSWWSYY, CDR2 QGS. The CDR3 bases are TGTGCTCATGGGAAGAGATGGGGGATACGCGATAAACTCATCTTT. This translates into CAHGKRWGIRDKLIF.

Details on this clone: TCRdb has a much larger clone's protein, which differs at residue 15 from the translation of this DNA, likely because of a read error; what is shown is the protein translated from the DNA. The chain carries TRDV1 and TRDJ2; D possibly corresponds to TRDD3 (8 bases). This CDR3 contains 18 residues. Germline CDR1 reads TSWWSYY; CDR2 reads QGS. The CDR3 DNA follows: TGTGCTCTTGGGGATTTCCTACTTCACTGGGGGCTGACAGCACACCTCTTCTTT. Residues: CALGDFLLHWGLTAHLFF.

Points on this clone: The amino acid sequence in TCRdb belongs to a much larger clone and departs from this DNA's translation at residue 13, likely a sequencing read error; the sequence shown is translated from the DNA. This sequence joins TRDV2 and TRDJ3; 8 nucleotides match TRDD3. The CDR3 sequence is 18 residues long. Germline V gene data show CDR1 as GEAIGNYY and CDR2 as EKD. CDR3 sequence (DNA): TGTGCCTGTGACACTGGGGGATTATTTTCCTGGGACATCCGACAGATGTTTTTC. This codes for CACDTGGLFSWDIRQMFF.

Remarks on this clone: TCRdb pairs this DNA with a much larger clone's protein that differs at residue 19, likely a read error; the protein shown was translated from the DNA. The gene calls are TRDV1 and TRDJ1, with 11 bases aligning to TRDD3. The J call may be wrong; the DNA end is better matched by TRDJ2. This CDR3 has 20 amino acids. Germline CDR1 TSWWSYY, CDR2 QGS. The CDR3, as DNA: TGTGCTCTTGGGGAACTTCCTACGTGGTACTGGGGGATAAACACCGATAAACTCTTCTTT. Protein: CALGELPTWYWGINTDKLFF.

This clone was observed a handful of times. The amino acid sequence in TCRdb belongs to a much larger clone and departs from this DNA's translation at residue 17, likely a sequencing read error; the sequence shown is translated from the DNA. The chain couples TRDV2 to TRDJ3, with TRDD3 identical over 11 bases. The V gene's germline CDR1 is GEAIGNYY and CDR2 EKD. The CDR3 consists of 19 residues. CDR3 sequence reads: CACDTGWGIRSWDTRQLFF. CDR3 in DNA: TGTGCCTGTGACACCGGATGGGGGATACGCTCCTGGGACACCCGACAGTTGTTTTTC.